Presented here are 24 T cell receptor beta chains from one specimen sequenced in a study of blood T cell repertoires in COVID-19. Sequenced by immunoSEQ multiplex PCR; TCRdb stores in-frame clones only, minus some. The sample shows about 140,000 clones, over 75% of them seen only once. The sequenced material came from PBMCs or T cells enriched from blood (not recorded which). These receptors were taken from a woman aged 50 to 60 who had recovered from COVID-19.

This clone was counted once. The rearrangement joins TRBV28 to TRBJ1-6; 10 bases match TRBD1. Germline trimming cut 8 bases from V and 7 bases from J; bases unmatched to any gene: 5. The CDR3 runs to 14 residues. Germline V gene data show CDR1 as MDHEN and CDR2 as SYDVKM. Written as DNA, the CDR3 is TGTGCCAGCCTAGGACAGGGGGAGAATTCACCCCTCCACTTT. Its protein is CASLGQGENSPLHF.

V gene TRBV5-4 combines with J gene TRBJ2-5; the D gene is possibly TRBD1 (6 bases). Germline V gene lookup returns CDR1 SGHNT and CDR2 YYREEE (reference sequence). The CDR3 runs to 14 residues. Between the trimmed V and J ends, which lost 4 bases and 5 bases, there was a span of 15 bases. This chain's CDR3 is CASSVRTGKETQYF. The CDR3 coding sequence is TGTGCCAGCAGCGTTAGAACAGGGAAGGAGACCCAGTACTTC.

The chain recombines TRBV5-8 with TRBJ1-5; D not resolved. The CDR3 runs 15 residues. The germline V gene has CDR1 SGHTS and CDR2 YDEGEE. Trimming stripped 0 bases from V and 7 bases from J, with 14 bases between. CDR3: CASSLAGRVDQPQHF. Here the CDR3 DNA reads TGTGCCAGCAGCTTGGCCGGGAGAGTAGACCAGCCCCAGCATTTT.

The gene calls are TRBV6-4 and TRBJ1-1, with D unclear. V gave up 0 bases and J gave up 3 bases, with 5 bases separating them. Germline V gene lookup returns CDR1 MRHNA and CDR2 SNTAGT. The CDR3 is made up of 13 amino acids. CDR3 sequence: CASSDSRDTEAFF. The CDR3, as DNA: TGTGCCAGCAGTGACTCGAGGGACACTGAAGCTTTCTTT.

This clone occurred once. The chain couples TRBV5-1 to TRBJ1-3; D uncertain. The ends were cut back, 0 bases at V and 4 bases at J, with 11 bases in the middle. The germline V gene has CDR1 SGHRS and CDR2 YFSETQ. This CDR3 has 15 amino acids. CDR3 region: CASSLEEVRGNTIYF. The CDR3 DNA sequence: TGCGCCAGCAGCTTGGAAGAGGTTCGCGGAAACACCATATATTTT.

This chain links TRBV9 with TRBJ2-7; 7 bases match TRBD1. V shed 4 bases, J shed 7 bases, and the junction held 14 bases outside the gene matches. Germline-derived CDR1 and CDR2 are SGDLS and YYNGEE. The CDR3 runs to 15 residues. The DNA for the CDR3 is TGTGCCAGCAGCACTACAGGGGCGCCTTCAGGTGAGCAGTACTTC. Translation: CASSTTGAPSGEQYF.

This chain's CDR3 is CASSYMGQGSYEQYF. As DNA, the CDR3 is TGTGCCAGCAGTTACATGGGACAGGGTTCCTACGAGCAGTACTTC. The chain combines TRBV27 with TRBJ2-7, with 9 nucleotides matching TRBD1. The CDR3 totals 15 residues. Germline CDR1 is MNHEY and CDR2 is SMNVEV (reference sequence). V shed 4 bases, J shed 1 base, and the junction held 5 bases outside the gene matches.

The V gene is TRBV18, the J gene TRBJ1-2; D call uncertain. Per germline, CDR1 KGHSH and CDR2 LQKENI. The V end lost 2 bases, the J end lost 0 bases, and 7 bases lay between the germline ends. The CDR3 covers 14 residues. The DNA of the CDR3 is TGTGCCAGCTCACCAGAGGAAGCTAACTATGGCTACACCTTC. It translates to CASSPEEANYGYTF.

The chain couples TRBV28 to TRBJ1-2, with 11 positions matching TRBD1. This CDR3 contains 14 residues. From germline, CDR1 is MDHEN and CDR2 SYDVKM. J lost 7 bases, V lost 2 bases, and 3 bases had no gene match. The CDR3 loop is CASSLGQGASGYTF. The CDR3 bases are TGTGCCAGCAGTTTAGGACAGGGGGCAAGTGGCTACACCTTC.

This clone has a handful of counts. The chain links TRBV25-1 to TRBJ1-1, with D unclear. Germline assignment: CDR1 MGHDK and CDR2 SYGVNS. The CDR3 spans 14 residues. The V end lost 2 bases, the J end lost 1 base, and 8 bases lay between the germline ends. Here the CDR3 reads CASSEVGGNTEAFF. CDR3 coding DNA: TGTGCCAGCAGTGAAGTTGGCGGGAACACTGAAGCTTTCTTT. Based on the CDR3 plus reference TRBV25-1 and TRBJ1-1, the full variable domain is EADIYQTPRYLVIGTGKKITLECSQTMGHDKMYWYQQDPGMELHLIHYSYGVNSTEKGDLSSESTVSRIRTEHFPLTLESARPSHTSQYLCASSEVGGNTEAFFGQGTRLTVV.

In its sample, this clone was seen a few times. V is TRBV11-2 and J is TRBJ2-1; TRBD1 matches at 10 bases. Trimming took 10 bases from V and 3 from J; bases not matched to a gene: 3. The length of the CDR3 is 13 residues. Germline CDR1 reads SGHAT; CDR2 reads FQNNGV. The CDR3: CATGQGDYNEQFF. The CDR3 DNA sequence: TGTGCCACAGGACAGGGGGACTACAATGAGCAGTTCTTC.

The table lists this clone with a few counts. This chain joins TRBV25-1 and TRBJ1-4; D possibly corresponds to TRBD1 (5 bases). V dropped 8 bases and J dropped 5 bases, with 12 bases sitting between them. Per germline, CDR1 MGHDK and CDR2 SYGVNS. CDR3 size: 13 residues. CDR3 sequence (DNA): TGTGCCAGCCGGAAGACAGAGAATGAAAAACTGTTTTTT. As protein: CASRKTENEKLFF.

V gene TRBV19 combines with J gene TRBJ1-1; D possibly corresponds to TRBD1 (5 bases). This CDR3 spans 14 amino acids. V was pared by 6 bases and J by 0 bases, with 11 bases between. The germline V gene has CDR1 LNHDA and CDR2 SQIVND (reference sequence). CDR3 sequence reads: CASSVTGMNTEAFF. CDR3 DNA sequence: TGTGCCAGTAGCGTAACAGGAATGAACACTGAAGCTTTCTTT.

The chain is built from TRBV7-3 and TRBJ2-7, with D possibly matching TRBD2 (6 bases). CDR1 SGHTA and CDR2 FQGTGA come from the germline V gene. V lost 2 bases and J 2 bases, leaving 10 bases between the germline ends. The CDR3 length is 14 residues. CDR3 in amino acids: CASSLAGTTYEQYF. CDR3 in DNA: TGTGCCAGCAGCTTAGCGGGGACGACCTACGAGCAGTACTTC.

The sample holds a few counts of this clone. The chain joins TRBV7-8 to TRBJ1-1; D unclear. CDR3 size: 12 residues. V was cut by 1 base and J by 7 bases, with 7 bases left in between. The germline CDR1 and CDR2 sequences are SGHVS and FQNEAQ. Here the CDR3 reads CASSLGTLEAFF. DNA for the CDR3: TGTGCCAGCAGCTTAGGGACTCTTGAAGCTTTCTTT.

The rearrangement uses TRBV2 and TRBJ2-7, with 10 bases aligning to TRBD2. Trimming cost V 4 bases and J 0 bases; bases outside gene matches: 12. The germline V gene encodes CDR1 SNHLY and CDR2 FYNNEI. This CDR3 spans 18 amino acids. CDR3 sequence: CASSGRGRLAGSSYEQYF. As DNA, the CDR3 is TGTGCCAGCAGTGGCAGGGGGCGACTAGCGGGTAGCTCCTACGAGCAGTACTTC.

The V gene is TRBV4-2, the J gene TRBJ1-2; 9 nucleotides align to TRBD1. The germline V gene encodes CDR1 LGHNA and CDR2 YNFKEQ. With 3 bases clipped from V and 5 bases from J, the junction kept 10 bases outside the gene matches. This CDR3 is 16 amino acids long. The CDR3 DNA reads TGTGCCAGCAGCCACCGGGACAGGGACCTTATGTATGGCTACACCTTC. It is translated as CASSHRDRDLMYGYTF.

As DNA, the CDR3 is TGTGCCAGTAGAGATACGGGACAGGGGTCGTGGAATGAGCAGTTCTTC. Residues: CASRDTGQGSWNEQFF. The chain joins TRBV19 to TRBJ2-1, with TRBD1 matching 10 bases. The germline V gene has CDR1 LNHDA and CDR2 SQIVND (reference sequence). J was trimmed by 7 bases and V by 6 bases; bases with no gene match: 12. The CDR3 extends over 16 amino acids.

The J gene is TRBJ2-3, the V gene TRBV7-8, with 8 bases matching TRBD1. This CDR3 has 16 residues. Germline CDR1 SGHVS, CDR2 FQNEAQ. Trimming cost V 5 bases and J 1 base; bases outside gene matches: 8. The CDR3 DNA sequence: TGTGCCAGCAGCAATGAACCGGGACAGGGCACAGATACGCAGTATTTT. Its protein is CASSNEPGQGTDTQYF.

Only one count was recorded for this clone. The rearrangement links TRBV29-1 to TRBJ2-3; perhaps TRBD1 as D (5 bases). V lost 5 bases and J lost 2, with 14 bases in between. There are 14 residues in the CDR3. CDR1 is SQVTM and CDR2 is ANQGSEA in the germline V gene. The CDR3 spells CSVLKDTYTDTQYF. The CDR3 region has the DNA TGCAGCGTTTTGAAGGACACCTACACAGATACGCAGTATTTT.

This chain uses TRBV6-5 with TRBJ2-2; maybe TRBD1 (5 bases). With 6 bases removed from V and 6 bases from J, the gap between germline ends came to 11 bases. The CDR3 extends over 13 amino acids. Per germline, CDR1 MNHEY and CDR2 SVGAGI. The CDR3 bases are TGTGCCAGCAGACAGGACGGCCCCGGGGAGCTGTTTTTT. Protein product: CASRQDGPGELFF.

The table lists this clone with a count of one. This chain's CDR3 is CASSSLWGDEQYF. In DNA form, the CDR3 reads TGCGCCAGCAGCTCCCTATGGGGGGACGAGCAGTACTTC. The chain employs TRBV5-1 and TRBJ2-7, with D possibly matching TRBD2 (6 bases). Trimming left V 3 bases short and J 5 bases short, with 12 bases between. CDR3 size: 13 residues. Germline CDR1 and CDR2: SGHRS and YFSETQ.

J is TRBJ1-2 and V is TRBV13; TRBD1 matches at 7 bases. The V gene's germline CDR1 is PRHDT and CDR2 FYEKMQ (reference sequence). With V trimmed by 0 bases and J by 4 bases, 17 bases remained unmatched. The CDR3 extends over 19 amino acids. The CDR3 loop reads CASSLGRVGGAESGYGYTF. The CDR3 nucleotides are TGTGCCAGCAGCTTAGGCCGGGTAGGGGGCGCAGAATCGGGCTATGGCTACACCTTC.

The CDR3 DNA sequence: TGTGCCAGCAGTTACGGGACAGGGCGGCCAGATACGCAGTATTTT. Residues: CASSYGTGRPDTQYF. The rearrangement joins TRBV11-1 to TRBJ2-3; 9 bases match TRBD1. V was pared by 6 bases and J by 4 bases, with 8 bases of the junction left unmatched. The CDR3 totals 15 residues. Germline V gene lookup returns CDR1 SGHAT and CDR2 FQDESV (reference sequence).